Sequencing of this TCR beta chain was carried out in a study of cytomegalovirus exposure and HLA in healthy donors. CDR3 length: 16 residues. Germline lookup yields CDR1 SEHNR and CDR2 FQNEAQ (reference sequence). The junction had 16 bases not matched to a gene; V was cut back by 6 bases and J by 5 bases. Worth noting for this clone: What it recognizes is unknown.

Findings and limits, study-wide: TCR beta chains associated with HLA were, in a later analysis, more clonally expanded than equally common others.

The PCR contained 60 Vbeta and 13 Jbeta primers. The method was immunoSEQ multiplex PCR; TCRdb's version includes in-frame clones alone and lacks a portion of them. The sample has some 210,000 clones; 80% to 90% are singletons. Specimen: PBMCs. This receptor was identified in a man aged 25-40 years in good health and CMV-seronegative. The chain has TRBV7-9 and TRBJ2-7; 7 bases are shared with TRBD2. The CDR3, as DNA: TGTGCCAGCAGTCCCCGTATGGGGGGGAAGGACGACGAGCAGTACTTC. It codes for CASSPRMGGKDDEQYF.